This TCR beta chain emerged from a study of CXCR3-negative and CXCR3-positive naive CD8 T cells. With UMI labels, 5' RACE was used to prepare the TRB cDNA libraries. No DNA is given; TCRdb re-called the 5' RACE reads and lists each CDR3 protein once. The sample totals about 48,000 distinct CDR3 sequences. The CDR3 length is 12 residues. The receptor was derived from a human donor in good health. Some clones in this sample may be carry-over from other donors' samples. The chain recombines TRBV12-3 or TRBV12-4 with TRBJ2-7; with no DNA, the TCRdb D assignment of TRBD2 cannot be verified. The sample was memory CD8+ T cells from blood. The CDR3 protein is CASSLGPAGQYF.